These 21 T cell receptor beta chains came from one sample sequenced in a study of T cell responses to AZD1222 COVID-19 vaccine. Clones were sequenced by immunoSEQ multiplex PCR, and TCRdb holds only the in-frame ones, with some missing. The data show approximately 190,000 clones, 85% to 95% seen once. The specimen comprised peripheral blood, sampled on day 0 of AZD1222 vaccination. The receptors were sampled from an adult in good health.

The V gene is TRBV7-2, the J gene TRBJ1-2, with 7 bases matching TRBD1. Germline CDR1 reads SGHTA; CDR2 reads FQGNSA. The CDR3 is made up of 14 amino acids. The V gene end was trimmed by 4 bases and the J gene end by 2 bases; junction bases not matched to a gene: 4. The CDR3 loop is CASSWGQPNYGYTF. Written as DNA, the CDR3 is TGTGCCAGCAGCTGGGGACAGCCGAACTATGGCTACACCTTC. Filled out from reference TRBV7-2 and TRBJ1-2, the complete variable domain reads GAGVSQSPSNKVTEKGKDVELRCDPISGHTALYWYRQSLGQGLEFLIYFQGNSAPDKSGLPSDRFSAERTGGSVSTLTIQRTQQEDSAVYLCASSWGQPNYGYTFGSGTRLTVV.

The rearrangement links TRBV7-9 to TRBJ2-5; TRBD2 matches at 8 bases. The germline gives CDR1 SEHNR, CDR2 FQNEAQ (reference sequence). This CDR3 contains 16 residues. J was trimmed by 4 bases and V by 4 bases; bases with no gene match: 11. The CDR3 DNA reads as TGTGCCAGCAGCTCACGACTAGCGAGTTCCCCAGAGACCCAGTACTTC. Amino acid sequence: CASSSRLASSPETQYF.

The rearrangement uses TRBV9 and TRBJ1-3; possible D gene TRBD1, 5 bases. V dropped 3 bases and J dropped 0 bases, with 13 bases sitting between them. Germline V gene lookup returns CDR1 SGDLS and CDR2 YYNGEE. CDR3 length: 16 amino acids. The CDR3 DNA reads as TGTGCCAGCAGCGAGGGGACGTTGACCTCTGGAAACACCATATATTTT. Translation gives CASSEGTLTSGNTIYF.

The chain links TRBV6-5 to TRBJ2-5; possibly TRBD1 or TRBD2 for D (8 bases each). The germline gives CDR1 MNHEY, CDR2 SVGAGI. CDR3 size: 15 residues. With 6 bases removed from V and 4 bases from J, the gap between germline ends came to 18 bases. For the CDR3, the DNA is TGTGCCAGCAGACTGACAGGGGCGGGGGGAGAGACCCAGTACTTC. Translation gives CASRLTGAGGETQYF.

The V gene is TRBV9, the J gene TRBJ1-5, with TRBD1 identical over 9 bases. The J segment lost 4 bases and the V segment lost 0 bases, leaving 2 bases of the junction unmatched. Germline V gene sequence: CDR1 SGDLS, CDR2 YYNGEE. This CDR3 has 15 residues. The CDR3 reads CASSVDGTGNQPQHF. DNA of the CDR3: TGTGCCAGCAGCGTAGATGGGACAGGGAATCAGCCCCAGCATTTT.

The chain couples TRBV7-2 to TRBJ1-1; TRBD1 is a possible D gene (5 bases). Germline assignment: CDR1 SGHTA and CDR2 FQGNSA. There are 15 residues in the CDR3. Trimming took off 2 bases at V and 4 bases at J, with 14 bases between the two ends. The CDR3 DNA is TGTGCCAGCAGCTTATCTAGGGGAAGGGGCACTGAAGCTTTCTTT. This sequence encodes CASSLSRGRGTEAFF.

The chain carries TRBV19 and TRBJ2-3; D is possibly TRBD1 (6 bases). Germline CDR1 is LNHDA and CDR2 is SQIVND (reference sequence). V was trimmed by 6 bases and J by 4 bases, leaving 17 bases between them. The CDR3 runs 15 residues. Here the CDR3 DNA reads TGTGCCAGTAGAGCCTACAGGGCTGGGGCAGATACGCAGTATTTT. It encodes CASRAYRAGADTQYF.

V and J are TRBV3-1 (or the pseudogene TRBV3-2) and TRBJ2-5; TRBD1 matches at 8 bases. This CDR3 is 14 amino acids long. The V and J ends lost 3 bases and 0 bases, in that order; junction bases with no gene match: 0. The V gene's germline CDR1 is LGHDT and CDR2 YNNKEL (reference sequence). This CDR3 is CASSQGQDQETQYF. The CDR3 DNA is TGTGCCAGCAGCCAGGGACAGGACCAAGAGACCCAGTACTTC.

The chain couples TRBV21-1 to TRBJ2-7; no DNA check was done on the table's D call, TRBD1. TRBV21-1 is assigned pseudogene status. The CDR3 consists of 16 residues. CDR3 amino acids: CASSCRRQGRPGVQYF. CDR3 sequence (DNA): TGTGCCAGCAGCTGCCGAAGACAGGGGCGTCCCGGGGTGCAGTACTTC.

This rearrangement joins TRBV4-1 to TRBJ1-5; D not certain. This CDR3 region has 16 residues. Germline V gives CDR1 MGHRA, CDR2 YSYEKL. The V and J ends lost 2 bases and 2 bases respectively, with 13 bases between them. In DNA, the CDR3 is TGCGCCAGCAGCCAATTAGGAACATCTGGCAATCAGCCCCAGCATTTT. This codes for CASSQLGTSGNQPQHF.

This chain joins TRBV7-3 and TRBJ1-1; TRBD1 agrees at 10 bases. The CDR3 is made up of 17 amino acids. The junction had 9 bases not matched to a gene; V was cut back by 1 base and J by 4 bases. In germline, CDR1 is SGHTA, CDR2 FQGTGA. CDR3 loop: CASSLRAPGQGFTEAFF. For the CDR3, the DNA is TGTGCCAGCAGCTTAAGGGCCCCGGGACAGGGGTTCACTGAAGCTTTCTTT.

CDR3 sequence: CASSMGGHSTEAFF. CDR3 nucleotides: TGTGCCAGTAGTATGGGAGGGCATAGCACTGAAGCTTTCTTT. V gene TRBV19 combines with J gene TRBJ1-1; no clear D. V lost 3 bases and J lost 4, with 12 bases in between. The length of the CDR3 is 14 residues. CDR1 is LNHDA and CDR2 is SQIVND in the germline V gene (reference sequence).

The chain combines TRBV10-3 with TRBJ2-3; the D call may be TRBD1 or TRBD2 (8 bases each). The CDR3 contains 15 residues. V shed 8 bases and J shed 1 base, with 16 bases lying between them. Germline values: CDR1 ENHRY, CDR2 SYGVKD. As DNA, the CDR3 is TGTGCCATCCTTCGGGGGGGACAGGGCACAGATACGCAGTATTTT. This sequence encodes CAILRGGQGTDTQYF.

V gene TRBV4-3 combines with J gene TRBJ1-2; TRBD1 might be the D (6 bases). Germline CDR1 reads LGHNA; CDR2 reads YSLEER. The germline V and J ends were trimmed by 1 base and 7 bases, with 19 bases remaining between them. This CDR3 contains 16 residues. In DNA, the CDR3 is TGCGCCAGCAGCCAAGGGGTTCCTAGGGGGGCTGGTGGCTACACCTTC. This translates into CASSQGVPRGAGGYTF.

The V and J genes are TRBV9 and TRBJ1-2; the D gene is possibly TRBD1 (5 bases). Deletions cut 3 bases from V and 0 bases from J, with 15 bases between. Per germline, CDR1 SGDLS and CDR2 YYNGEE. The CDR3 loop spans 16 amino acids. CDR3 in amino acids: CASSGPAGLTNYGYTF. CDR3 DNA sequence: TGTGCCAGCAGCGGCCCTGCAGGGTTAACTAACTATGGCTACACCTTC.

This chain links TRBV4-2 with TRBJ2-7; 14 bases map to TRBD2. V lost 3 bases, J lost 6 bases, and 19 bases stayed unmatched. The CDR3 has 20 amino acids. Germline CDR1 reads LGHNA; CDR2 reads YNFKEQ. CDR3 nucleotide sequence: TGTGCCAGCAGCCAGACCATGACTAGCGGGGGGGCCTACGCATTGACCGAGCAGTACTTC. It is translated as CASSQTMTSGGAYALTEQYF.

The chain links TRBV7-8 to TRBJ2-5, with 12 nucleotides matching TRBD2. With 5 bases clipped from V and 1 base from J, the junction kept 8 bases outside the gene matches. This CDR3 has 17 amino acids. The germline V gene encodes CDR1 SGHVS and CDR2 FQNEAQ. The CDR3 protein is CASSPTRLAGVQETQYF. CDR3 nucleotides: TGTGCCAGCAGCCCCACTCGACTAGCGGGAGTCCAAGAGACCCAGTACTTC.

The chain couples TRBV9 to TRBJ1-1; possibly TRBD1 for D (5 bases). V was cut by 4 bases and J by 0 bases, with 7 bases left in between. Per the germline V gene, CDR1 is SGDLS and CDR2 is YYNGEE. CDR3 length: 13 residues. The DNA of the CDR3 is TGTGCCAGCAGCCAGACAGTGAACACTGAAGCTTTCTTT. Protein: CASSQTVNTEAFF.

V usage is TRBV5-4 and J usage is TRBJ2-1; D is possibly TRBD1 (6 bases). Looked up from germline, CDR1 is SGHNT and CDR2 is YYREEE (reference sequence). Trimming pared 10 bases from V and 0 bases from J, leaving 14 bases between. This CDR3 comprises 14 residues. CDR3 DNA: TGTGCCGACCACAGGGCGGACTCCTACAATGAGCAGTTCTTC. Translated, it gives CADHRADSYNEQFF.

The genes are TRBV9 and TRBJ1-1, with TRBD1 matching 10 bases. Looked up from germline, CDR1 is SGDLS and CDR2 is YYNGEE. V shed 0 bases, J shed 6 bases, and the junction held 5 bases outside the gene matches. The CDR3 runs 15 residues. CDR3 sequence: CASSVGPGQGSEAFF. The DNA for the CDR3 is TGTGCCAGCAGCGTAGGTCCGGGACAGGGGTCTGAAGCTTTCTTT.

The rearrangement uses TRBV7-9 and TRBJ1-1, with TRBD1 matching over 7 bases. The V segment lost 5 bases and the J segment 3 bases; nucleotides outside the gene matches: 6. CDR1 is SEHNR and CDR2 is FQNEAQ in the germline V gene (reference sequence). The CDR3 has 14 residues. The CDR3 loop is CASSLGQTYTEAFF. CDR3 DNA sequence: TGTGCCAGCAGCCTGGGACAGACATACACTGAAGCTTTCTTT.